This TCR beta chain originates from a study of cytomegalovirus exposure and HLA in healthy donors. Note on this clone: Its antigen is not identified.

CDR1 and CDR2 from the germline V gene are SGHNT and YYREEE (reference sequence). V lost 4 bases, J lost 8 bases, and 12 bases lay in between. This CDR3 region has 12 residues. Broader study findings: It has been reported that TCR beta sequences accurately predicted the HLA-A and HLA-B alleles of most subjects.

PCR amplification relied on 60 Vbeta primers (plus 13 Jbeta primers). Here immunoSEQ multiplex PCR was the method, and the copy in TCRdb shows in-frame clones only, minus some. The repertoire holds 150,000 to 200,000 clones, with 80% as singletons. The TCR originated in a young man in good health and CMV-seropositive. The specimen sequenced was PBMCs. The chain couples TRBV5-4 to TRBJ1-2; D is perhaps TRBD1 (6 bases). The CDR3 protein is CASSVQGGGYTF. The CDR3, as DNA: TGTGCCAGCAGCGTACAGGGTGGAGGCTACACCTTC.